Below are 27 T cell receptor beta chains sequenced from a single sample in a study of T cells in Graves' hyperthyroidism and ophthalmopathy. RNA transcripts gave rise to amplified TCR beta CDR3 regions. A set of HTBI primers served as the primers for a first-round RT-PCR of the TCR CDR3. TCRdb redid the calling of the multiplex PCR reads with MiXCR, one entry per CDR3 protein. The sample has some 490,000 distinct CDR3 sequences; roughly 15% are singletons. The sample taken for sequencing was blood. Receptor source: a woman aged 25 to 39 with Graves' ophthalmopathy.

The sample holds many counts of this clonotype. This rearrangement joins TRBV7-8 to TRBJ2-1, with 8 bases matching TRBD2. This CDR3 region has 18 residues. V lost 5 bases and J lost 0; bases outside the gene matches: 12. Germline V gives CDR1 SGHVS, CDR2 FQNEAQ. The CDR3 nucleotides read TGTGCCAGCAGCCCCCGGACTAGCACAAACGGCTCCTACAATGAGCAGTTCTTC. Translated, it gives CASSPRTSTNGSYNEQFF.

This clonotype has a count of ten or more. V and J are TRBV20-1 and TRBJ2-5; tentative D call: TRBD2 (6 bases). The germline V and J ends were trimmed by 6 bases and 5 bases, with 19 bases remaining between them. From germline, CDR1 is DFQATT and CDR2 SNEGSKA (reference sequence). The CDR3 extends over 14 amino acids. CDR3 nucleotide sequence: TGCAGTGCGCGGGACTCAGGGATTAGGGAGACCCAGTACTTC. Protein product: CSARDSGIRETQYF.

This clonotype was seen a few times. The chain recombines TRBV28 with TRBJ1-4, with D possibly being TRBD1 (5 bases). The V and J ends lost 10 bases and 0 bases respectively, with 15 bases between them. The CDR3 contains 15 residues. Germline V gives CDR1 MDHEN, CDR2 SYDVKM. CDR3 nucleotides: TGTGCCAACAGCCACGGGGCGGCAACTAATGAAAAACTGTTTTTT. Translation gives CANSHGAATNEKLFF.

This clonotype occurred many times. V usage is TRBV15 and J usage is TRBJ2-1; D call uncertain. The CDR3 is made up of 15 amino acids. Germline V gene lookup returns CDR1 LNHNV and CDR2 YYDKDF (reference sequence). V lost 0 bases and J lost 10, with 16 bases in between. The CDR3 DNA follows: TGTGCCACCAGCAGAGAGGTCAGTACCTTCGGGGAGCAGTTCTTC. Translating gives CATSREVSTFGEQFF.

This clonotype has at least ten counts. The gene calls are TRBV28 and TRBJ2-4, with 7 bases lining up with TRBD1. Germline CDR1 is MDHEN and CDR2 is SYDVKM. The CDR3 contains 16 residues. Trimming took 1 base from V and 3 from J; bases not matched to a gene: 6. CDR3 nucleotides: TGTGCCAGCAGTTTATACAGGGGAATGGTCAAAAACATTCAGTACTTC. Translation: CASSLYRGMVKNIQYF. The full variable domain, rest sourced from reference TRBV28 and TRBJ2-4, is DVKVTQSSRYLVKRTGEKVFLECVQDMDHENMFWYRQDPGLGLRLIYFSYDVKMKEKGDIPEGYSVSREKKERFSLILESASTNQTSMYLCASSLYRGMVKNIQYFGAGTRLSVL.

The V call is TRBV19, the J call TRBJ1-5; no clear D gene. CDR1 LNHDA and CDR2 SQIVND come from the germline V gene (reference sequence). V was shortened by 5 bases and J by 7 bases, with 15 bases between the two germline ends. The CDR3 is made up of 14 amino acids. The CDR3 reads CASSPQAGRQPQHF. The CDR3 DNA is TGTGCCAGTAGTCCCCAGGCCGGCAGGCAGCCCCAGCATTTT.

There are a few counts of this clonotype. V and J are TRBV7-6 and TRBJ2-1; D is perhaps TRBD2 (6 bases). V lost 1 base and J 3 bases, leaving 10 bases between the germline ends. The germline CDR1 and CDR2 sequences are SGHVS and FNYEAQ. The CDR3 runs 15 residues. For the CDR3, the DNA is TGTGCCAGCAGCTTAGAACTAGCCCTCTACAATGAGCAGTTCTTC. Its translation: CASSLELALYNEQFF.

This chain joins TRBV10-3 and TRBJ2-1; D is undetermined. This CDR3 comprises 14 residues. The ends were cut back, 0 bases at V and 5 bases at J, with 8 bases in the middle. Germline-derived CDR1 and CDR2 are ENHRY and SYGVKD. CDR3 protein: CAISESIRDNEQFF. In DNA form, the CDR3 reads TGTGCCATCAGTGAGTCGATAAGAGACAATGAGCAGTTCTTC.

This clonotype occurred once. The chain employs TRBV10-2 and TRBJ2-1; tentatively, D is TRBD1 or TRBD2 (5 bases each). Trimming stripped 8 bases from V and 5 bases from J, with 10 bases between. This CDR3 has 12 amino acids. Per the germline V gene, CDR1 is WSHSY and CDR2 is SAAADI. CDR3 nucleotide sequence: TGCGCCAGCCTGGGACGCAACAATGAGCAGTTCTTC. Its protein is CASLGRNNEQFF.

This clonotype showed up many times. The genes are TRBV2 and TRBJ2-7; D gene unclear. V lost 0 bases and J 3 bases, leaving 9 bases between the germline ends. The CDR3 sequence is 14 residues long. CDR1 is SNHLY, CDR2 FYNNEI, per germline. The CDR3 DNA sequence: TGTGCCAGCAGTGAAGCTGTGTCTCACTACGAGCAGTACTTC. Protein sequence: CASSEAVSHYEQYF.

The chain links TRBV6-1 to TRBJ1-2; 9 bases line up with TRBD1. This CDR3 has 15 amino acids. Per germline, CDR1 MNHNS and CDR2 SASEGT. V shed 4 bases and J 4 bases; nucleotides not matched to a gene: 7. CDR3 amino acids: CASSVPGQGAYGYTF. The CDR3 nucleotides are TGTGCCAGCAGTGTTCCGGGACAGGGTGCCTATGGCTACACCTTC.

The chain combines TRBV12-3 or TRBV12-4 with TRBJ2-3; 7 bases match TRBD2. The CDR3 sequence is 14 residues long. After removal of 3 bases from V and 4 bases from J, the junction contained 4 bases not matched to a gene. The CDR3 DNA follows: TGTGCCAGCAGTTTTGGCGGGAGATCAGATACGCAGTATTTT. Translated: CASSFGGRSDTQYF.

Only a few counts were recorded for this clonotype. The rearrangement links TRBV29-1 to TRBJ2-5; unclear D gene. Trimming shortened V by 4 bases and J by 3 bases, and 12 bases separated the two germline ends. The CDR3 length is 13 residues. Germline CDR1 reads SQVTM; CDR2 reads ANQGSEA. The CDR3 nucleotides are TGCAGCGTTGCCCTTAGACTTAAAGAGACCCAGTACTTC. Amino acids: CSVALRLKETQYF.

The rearrangement joins TRBV10-3 to TRBJ2-2, with D perhaps TRBD1 or TRBD2 (5 bases each). Trimming took 6 bases from V and 1 from J, leaving 18 bases between them. The CDR3 extends over 17 amino acids. The germline gives CDR1 ENHRY, CDR2 SYGVKD. CDR3 in amino acids: CAIRIGGGDLNTGELFF. CDR3 in DNA: TGTGCCATCAGGATCGGTGGGGGAGACCTGAACACCGGGGAGCTGTTTTTT.

This clonotype turned up a few times. The rearrangement uses TRBV20-1 and TRBJ1-2, with 8 nucleotides matching TRBD1. This CDR3 contains 14 residues. Germline V CDR1 and CDR2: DFQATT, SNEGSKA (reference sequence). This CDR3 is CSPWDRSTNYGYTF. In DNA, the CDR3 is TGCAGCCCTTGGGACAGGAGTACCAACTATGGCTACACCTTC.

V usage is TRBV3-1 and J usage is TRBJ2-7; TRBD2 matches at 9 bases. V shed 6 bases, J shed 5 bases, and the junction held 14 bases outside the gene matches. Germline V gene sequence: CDR1 LGHDT, CDR2 YNNKEL (reference sequence). The CDR3 spans 16 residues. The CDR3 region has the DNA TGTGCCAGCAGGCCCACGACGGTAGCGGGGGCGGACGAGCAGTACTTC. This codes for CASRPTTVAGADEQYF.

This clonotype was found a few times. The rearrangement links TRBV20-1 to TRBJ2-7, with 8 positions matching TRBD2. The junction had 10 bases not matched to a gene; V was cut back by 1 base and J by 5 bases. CDR3 length: 15 residues. From germline, CDR1 is DFQATT and CDR2 SNEGSKA (reference sequence). The CDR3 bases are TGCAGTGCTAGAGCGTCGGGGGGGAGGCGCCACGAGCAGTACTTC. It encodes CSARASGGRRHEQYF.

This clonotype was detected ten times or more. The chain carries TRBV4-1 and TRBJ2-3; D is undetermined. Trimming took 0 bases from V and 0 from J, leaving 13 bases between them. Per germline, CDR1 MGHRA and CDR2 YSYEKL. The CDR3 length is 17 residues. The CDR3 DNA reads as TGCGCCAGCAGCCAAGATGTTGAGACTTCTAGCACAGATACGCAGTATTTT. As protein: CASSQDVETSSTDTQYF.

This clonotype was found a few times. V and J are TRBV6-1 and TRBJ2-5, with 8 bases identical to TRBD1. V lost 7 bases, J lost 3 bases, and 7 bases stayed unmatched. The CDR3 covers 14 residues. Germline-derived CDR1 and CDR2 are MNHNS and SASEGT. In DNA, the CDR3 is TGTGCCAGCAATACCAGGGGGCCCAAAGAGACCCAGTACTTC. Its translation: CASNTRGPKETQYF.

In its sample, this clonotype was seen many times. V and J are TRBV29-1 and TRBJ2-2, with D perhaps TRBD1 (5 bases). In germline, CDR1 is SQVTM, CDR2 ANQGSEA. This CDR3 contains 12 residues. Trimming cost V 8 bases and J 5 bases, with 12 bases left between them. The CDR3 here is CSSRAGTGELFF. As DNA, the CDR3 is TGCAGCTCTCGGGCAGGGACCGGGGAGCTGTTTTTT.

This clonotype has a count of ten or more. The genes are TRBV7-2 and TRBJ2-1; 8 bases are shared with TRBD2. The CDR3 is made up of 16 amino acids. From germline, CDR1 is SGHTA and CDR2 FQGNSA. V lost 2 bases and J lost 2; bases outside the gene matches: 5. In DNA form, the CDR3 reads TGTGCCAGCAGCTTAATTGGGACTAGGGCCTACAATGAGCAGTTCTTC. This translates into CASSLIGTRAYNEQFF.

Only one count was recorded for this clonotype. The gene calls are TRBV28 and TRBJ2-7, with D unresolved. CDR1 and CDR2 (germline): MDHEN, SYDVKM. This CDR3 is built from 13 residues. The V end lost 5 bases, the J end lost 3 bases, and 11 bases lay between the germline ends. CDR3 nucleotide sequence: TGTGCCAGCAGTGATATGGGGTACTACGAGCAGTACTTC. As protein: CASSDMGYYEQYF.

This clonotype has just a few counts. This sequence joins TRBV19 and TRBJ1-5; D might be TRBD1 (6 bases). CDR1 LNHDA and CDR2 SQIVND come from the germline V gene (reference sequence). The CDR3 runs 17 residues. V was cut by 2 bases and J by 0 bases, with 14 bases left in between. DNA of the CDR3: TGTGCCAGTAGTATAAGGCCAGGGGCGAATAGCAATCAGCCCCAGCATTTT. Translating gives CASSIRPGANSNQPQHF.

This clonotype has at least ten counts. J is TRBJ2-1 and V is TRBV11-2, with D perhaps matching TRBD1 or TRBD2 (5 bases each). V was trimmed by 9 bases and J by 13 bases, leaving 19 bases between them. CDR1 is SGHAT, CDR2 FQNNGV, per germline. The CDR3 spans 12 residues. The DNA for the CDR3 is TGTGCCAGTAAGGGTCGGGGACGCTCACAGTTCTTC. It encodes CASKGRGRSQFF.

This sequence joins TRBV4-2 and TRBJ1-5, with D possibly being TRBD1 (5 bases). The V gene's germline CDR1 is LGHNA and CDR2 YNFKEQ. V dropped 1 base and J dropped 3 bases, with 16 bases sitting between them. The CDR3 runs 17 residues. Written as DNA, the CDR3 is TGTGCCAGCAGCCAAGTTGGTGGCAGGGTGGACAATCAGCCCCAGCATTTT. Protein: CASSQVGGRVDNQPQHF.

This clonotype was counted many times. The chain recombines TRBV5-1 with TRBJ2-2; TRBD2 aligns across 10 bases. Germline CDR1 reads SGHRS; CDR2 reads YFSETQ. CDR3 size: 15 residues. The trim removed 4 bases at V and 4 bases at J, leaving 4 bases unmatched. CDR3 sequence: CASSAAGGGTGELFF. The CDR3 DNA reads TGCGCCAGCAGCGCAGCGGGAGGGGGCACCGGGGAGCTGTTTTTT.

Ten or more counts support this clonotype. The rearrangement joins TRBV2 to TRBJ2-1; TRBD1 matches 7 bases. This CDR3 has 12 amino acids. CDR1 and CDR2 from the germline V gene are SNHLY and FYNNEI. The V and J ends lost 5 bases and 9 bases, in that order; junction bases with no gene match: 4. CDR3 protein: CASSPYRGEQFF. Here the CDR3 DNA reads TGTGCCAGCAGTCCTTACAGGGGTGAGCAGTTCTTC.